This TCR beta chain appears in the sequencing data of a study of vaccination and CD4 T cells after COVID-19 (dated by TCRdb to the early 2020s). General notes on the study: The convalescent cohort comprised six males and four females, including two Hispanic individuals, seven Caucasians, two Asians and one multiracial person. Participants got two doses of the Pfizer-BioNTech BNT162b2 vaccine (n=8) or two doses of the Moderna mRNA-1273 vaccine (n=2). Post-COVID blood samples were collected from convalescent patients a median of around 96 days after diagnosis, with a range of roughly 35 to 170 days. Post-vaccine blood samples were obtained a median of approximately 74 days after the second vaccine dose, with a range of roughly 12 to 250 days. Overlapping spike peptide pools from SARS-CoV-2 and from the common cold coronaviruses HCoV-NL63, HCoV-OC43 and HCoV-229E were used as culture stimuli. Control cultures used a CEFX viral epitope pool as positive control, an HIV-1 Nef peptide pool as negative control, or no peptide. The spike-specific CD4+ TCR repertoire was compared before and after mRNA vaccination in fewer than eleven COVID-19 convalescent patients and a handful of infection-naive healthy vaccine recipients. At the TCR clonotype level, an earlier paper using these donors assessed memory CD4+ T cell crossreactivity between SARS-CoV-2 and common cold coronavirus spike proteins.

General conclusions and limits of the study: In convalescent patients, a median around 90% of post-vaccine SARS-CoV-2-reactive clones were detected only after vaccination, suggesting vaccine-specific priming. Although the median number of SARS-CoV-2-reactive clonotypes went up from around 20 after infection to 30 to 45 after vaccination, the increase was not significant. The number of convalescent patients in the study was relatively small, and the study did not examine early timepoints following natural infection. Of the vaccine-specific clones in convalescent patients, 304 of 307, or nearly all, reacted only to SARS-CoV-2 spike and did not cross-react with common cold coronaviruses.

Libraries were constructed by PCR. At the Johns Hopkins FTIC core, DNA from the cultured CD4+ T cells underwent TCR sequencing with the Oncomine TCR Beta short-read assay. Genomic DNA was extracted from the cultured CD4+ T cells with the QIAamp micro DNA kit. Oncomine TCR Beta libraries made from cultured CD4+ T cells were pooled using unique dual indexes and sequenced on an Illumina iSeq 100. The study's own analysis went as follows. Non-productive sequences were removed, and CDR3s that did not start with C, did not end with F or W, or were shorter than 7 amino acids were discarded. Antigen-specific clonotypes were identified with the MANAFEST web application by comparing peptide-stimulated wells with reference and other culture wells. Positive clones required FDR below 0.05, an odds ratio above 5, and productive frequency above 0.1% in at least two of three replicate wells. Cross-reactive clonotypes were defined as significantly expanded in both SARS-CoV-2 spike wells and at least one common cold coronavirus spike condition. Similarity between CDR3 sequences was evaluated in R version 3.6.1 using Levenshtein distances (stringdist) and unrooted phylogenetic trees (ape). TCRdb reprocessing: public reads trimmed at Q25 with fastp, clones called with MiXCR, in-frame beta chains kept. One record per CDR3 amino acid sequence lists the most common genes and DNA. TCRdb's processing, not the study's, gives the V and J calls here. The sample table lists over 7,000 distinct CDR3 sequences, approximately 55% of them with a count of one. The top ten clonotypes cover around a third of the sample.

The germline V gene (reference sequence) specifies GTSNPN as CDR1 and SVGIG as CDR2. Counted from cysteine to phenylalanine, this CDR3 has 13 amino acids. Just CDR3 DNA is preserved here, 39 bases in frame from base 1. The trim is 2 bases for V and 3 bases for J, with a gap of 10 bases between the germline ends. What this sample's treatment or condition label stands for: roughly 11-day PBMC culture with coronavirus spike peptide pools or control peptides (ViraFEST assay). CD4+ T cells from unexposed donors were collected before the COVID-19 pandemic (2011-2018). The ViraFEST assay was used in the study, in which antigen-specific T cells were expanded with peptide pools and expanded clonotypes were subsequently identified by TCR sequencing. More than 1.5 million PBMCs per well were cultured in IMDM with roughly 5.2% human AB serum and 8.5 to 10 IU/ml IL-2, plus 10 ug/ml peptide pools. On days 3 and 7, half of the culture medium was replaced with fresh IL-2-containing medium. After around 11 days of culture, CD4+ T cells were isolated by negative selection using the EasySep CD4+ T cell isolation kit. Unexposed donor CD4+ T cells were tested for reactivity to SARS-CoV-2 S and N and four common cold coronavirus spike pools, as cell number allowed. Ficoll-Paque Plus gradient centrifugation was used to isolate PBMCs from whole blood, and the isolated PBMCs were then either used fresh or cryopreserved at -140C. In general, triplicate wells were set up for every culture condition. The leukapheresis product used for the unexposed donors was purchased from a commercial source.

Points on this clonotype: Its antigen specificity is not known. No much larger clonotype is one base removed from it; base qualities were not supplied.

The chain is assembled from TRBV30 and TRBJ1-1; the D gene is not confidently resolved. Sequencing was carried out using CD4+ T cells from blood, cultured in vitro. This sequence originates from a human donor in good health. The nucleotides read TGTGCCTGGAGTCCGGGGATCGACACTGAAGCTTTCTTT. Translated, this is CAWSPGIDTEAFF.